The 31 T cell receptor beta chains below all came from one sample that was sequenced in a study of cytomegalovirus exposure and HLA in healthy donors (dated by TCRdb to the late 2010s). Libraries were built with the immunoSEQ multiplex PCR assay. For the multiplex PCR, a mixture combining 60 forward primers for TCR Vbeta segments and 13 reverse primers for TCR Jbeta segments was used. TCRdb retrieved this table from immuneACCESS and kept in-frame rearrangements only. Not all clones are present; in checked studies, unresolved V genes account for under half, and no reason is known for the remainder. This sample is represented by about 150,000 clones; 65% to 80% of them were singletons. The ten largest account for about 3% of the sample. Sequenced input: PBMCs. The receptors shown here come from a man between 18 and 35 years old in good health and CMV-seronegative.

The table lists this clone with a few counts. The chain employs TRBV7-9 and TRBJ2-7; 12 bases line up with TRBD2. CDR1 and CDR2 (germline): SEHNR, FQNEAQ (reference sequence). The V segment lost 11 bases and the J segment 1 base; nucleotides outside the gene matches: 15. The CDR3 runs to 17 residues. The CDR3 DNA sequence: TGTGCCGTCACCGGGACTAGCGGGCCCATCCTATCCTACGAGCAGTACTTC. Translating gives CAVTGTSGPILSYEQYF.

Notes on this clone: The same CDR3 can be traced to other DNA sequences in this sample. The chain joins TRBV9 to TRBJ1-2; 9 positions match TRBD1. CDR1 and CDR2 from the germline V gene are SGDLS and YYNGEE. The CDR3 is made up of 14 amino acids. V was pared by 3 bases and J by 5 bases, with 5 bases of the junction left unmatched. CDR3 DNA: TGTGCCAGCAGCGCGTGGGACAGGGATTATGGCTACACCTTC. Its translation: CASSAWDRDYGYTF.

The chain recombines TRBV7-9 with TRBJ1-2; TRBD1 might be the D (6 bases). The V and J ends lost 5 bases and 7 bases respectively, with 17 bases between them. Germline CDR1 SEHNR, CDR2 FQNEAQ (reference sequence). This CDR3 is 14 amino acids long. This chain's CDR3 is CASSPPTGRGGYTF. CDR3 sequence (DNA): TGTGCCAGCAGCCCTCCGACAGGCAGGGGTGGCTACACCTTC. The whole variable domain, filled in from reference TRBV7-9 and TRBJ1-2, reads DTGVSQNPRHKITKRGQNVTFRCDPISEHNRLYWYRQTLGQGPEFLTYFQNEAQLEKSRLLSDRFSAERPKGSFSTLEIQRTEQGDSAMYLCASSPPTGRGGYTFGSGTRLTVV.

With respect to this clone: At one end, the junction sequence differs from germline, possibly due to a read error. Different DNA sequences within this sample yield the same CDR3. This sequence joins TRBV2 and TRBJ2-1; 9 bases line up with TRBD2. This CDR3 has 18 amino acids. CDR1 SNHLY and CDR2 FYNNEI come from the germline V gene. For the CDR3, the DNA is TGTGCCAGCAGCTTACTCGGGACTAGCTTCCTCTCCTACAATGAGCAATTCTTC. Its protein product is CASSLLGTSFLSYNEQFF.

This clone was found once. The rearrangement joins TRBV28 to TRBJ2-7, with 9 bases matching TRBD1. The germline gives CDR1 MDHEN, CDR2 SYDVKM. With 5 bases clipped from V and 4 bases from J, the junction kept 3 bases outside the gene matches. The CDR3 runs to 13 residues. CDR3 sequence: CASSEQGAYEQYV. DNA for the CDR3: TGTGCCAGCAGTGAACAGGGGGCTTACGAGCAGTACGTC.

The chain uses TRBV5-4 and TRBJ1-2, with TRBD1 matching 10 bases. The CDR3 covers 13 residues. With 2 bases clipped from V and 7 bases from J, the junction kept 2 bases outside the gene matches. The germline V gene encodes CDR1 SGHNT and CDR2 YYREEE (reference sequence). The CDR3: CASSFRTGGGYTF. The CDR3 DNA reads as TGTGCCAGCAGCTTTAGGACAGGGGGTGGCTACACCTTC.

V usage is TRBV19 and J usage is TRBJ1-2; the D gene is possibly TRBD1 (6 bases). V lost 1 base, J lost 0 bases, and 9 bases lay in between. Germline loops: CDR1 LNHDA, CDR2 SQIVND (reference sequence). This CDR3 has 15 amino acids. CDR3 coding DNA: TGTGCCAGTAGTATAGGGACAGCGTCTAACTATGGCTACACCTTC. This sequence encodes CASSIGTASNYGYTF. Using reference TRBV19 and TRBJ1-2 for the parts outside the CDR3, the full variable domain is DGGITQSPKYLFRKEGQNVTLSCEQNLNHDAMYWYRQDPGQGLRLIYYSQIVNDFQKGDIAEGYSVSREKKESFPLTVTSAQKNPTAFYLCASSIGTASNYGYTFGSGTRLTVV.

V is TRBV10-3 and J is TRBJ2-2; no reliable D call. V dropped 6 bases and J dropped 1 base, with 9 bases sitting between them. The CDR3 spans 14 residues. The germline V gene has CDR1 ENHRY and CDR2 SYGVKD. DNA of the CDR3: TGTGCCATCAGCCAGGTGGAGAACACCGGGGAGCTGTTTTTT. It yields the protein CAISQVENTGELFF.

This clone was found once. This sequence joins TRBV20-1 and TRBJ1-1; D is undetermined. Trimming stripped 8 bases from V and 3 bases from J, with 10 bases between. The length of the CDR3 is 11 residues. Germline V gene lookup returns CDR1 DFQATT and CDR2 SNEGSKA (reference sequence). CDR3 DNA sequence: TGCAGTACCTGGGAGGACACTGAAGCTTTCTTT. It encodes CSTWEDTEAFF.

This clone was recorded once. This chain joins TRBV15 and TRBJ1-2; D gene ambiguous. Per the germline V gene, CDR1 is LNHNV and CDR2 is YYDKDF (reference sequence). The V gene lost 0 bases and the J gene lost 2 bases, with 10 bases spanning the gap. The CDR3 runs 15 residues. The CDR3 DNA reads TGTGCCACCAGCAGAGATCCGAACGCGAACTATGGCTACACCTTC. It codes for CATSRDPNANYGYTF.

The V and J genes are TRBV4-1 and TRBJ1-5, with D possibly being TRBD1 (6 bases). This CDR3 has 15 amino acids. Germline V gives CDR1 MGHRA, CDR2 YSYEKL. Trimming left V 4 bases short and J 0 bases short, with 10 bases between. CDR3 in amino acids: CASSPRTASNQPQHF. DNA for the CDR3: TGCGCCAGCAGCCCCCGGACAGCTAGCAATCAGCCCCAGCATTTT.

The V call is TRBV18, the J call TRBJ1-1; maybe TRBD1 (5 bases). This CDR3 comprises 13 residues. Trimming left V 3 bases short and J 4 bases short, with 9 bases between. Per the germline V gene, CDR1 is KGHSH and CDR2 is LQKENI. The CDR3 nucleotides read TGTGCCAGCTCACCCCAGGGTCGCACTGAAGCTTTCTTT. This encodes CASSPQGRTEAFF.

The rearrangement uses TRBV28 and TRBJ1-5; 8 bases fit TRBD1. Trimming took 1 base from V and 6 from J; bases not matched to a gene: 5. CDR1 and CDR2 from the germline V gene are MDHEN and SYDVKM. This CDR3 is built from 15 residues. The CDR3 loop reads CASSLYQGAVQPQHF. The CDR3 region has the DNA TGTGCCAGCAGTTTATATCAGGGGGCGGTTCAGCCCCAGCATTTT. The complete variable domain, with remaining parts taken from reference TRBV28 and TRBJ1-5, reads DVKVTQSSRYLVKRTGEKVFLECVQDMDHENMFWYRQDPGLGLRLIYFSYDVKMKEKGDIPEGYSVSREKKERFSLILESASTNQTSMYLCASSLYQGAVQPQHFGDGTRLSIL.

This clone was detected once. The CDR3 region has the DNA TGTGCCAGCAGTCCAGACAGGCCTAACTATGGCTACACCTTC. Translation: CASSPDRPNYGYTF. This chain joins TRBV6-5 and TRBJ1-2; tentative D call: TRBD1 (6 bases). Germline values: CDR1 MNHEY, CDR2 SVGAGI. The CDR3 contains 14 residues. V was pared by 5 bases and J by 0 bases, with 10 bases between.

The chain couples TRBV7-2 to TRBJ1-6, with a tentative D call TRBD1 (5 bases). V was pared by 2 bases and J by 10 bases, with 27 bases between. The CDR3 length is 19 residues. The germline V gene has CDR1 SGHTA and CDR2 FQGNSA. The DNA of the CDR3 is TGTGCCAGCAGCTTATGGGGCGGGACGTATTTGACAGCTGGATCACCCCTCCACTTT. Amino acids: CASSLWGGTYLTAGSPLHF.

A few counts support this clone. The genes are TRBV19 and TRBJ1-6; D is undetermined. The CDR3 loop spans 13 amino acids. Per the germline V gene, CDR1 is LNHDA and CDR2 is SQIVND (reference sequence). V lost 5 bases and J lost 10, with 12 bases in between. This chain's CDR3 is CASSFSTGSPLHF. CDR3 bases: TGTGCCAGTAGTTTCTCAACGGGGTCACCCCTCCACTTT.

The chain has TRBV7-2 and TRBJ2-3; 8 bases fit TRBD2. The CDR3 totals 15 residues. V shed 6 bases and J 4 bases; nucleotides not matched to a gene: 9. Germline V gene data show CDR1 as SGHTA and CDR2 as FQGNSA. The CDR3 DNA reads as TGTGCCAGCAGGGAGATAGCGGGAATCCCAGATACGCAGTATTTT. Protein sequence: CASREIAGIPDTQYF.

The chain couples TRBV7-8 to TRBJ2-1, with no clear D. The CDR3 has 15 amino acids. Germline V gene lookup returns CDR1 SGHVS and CDR2 FQNEAQ. V was trimmed by 0 bases and J by 3 bases, leaving 9 bases between them. CDR3 nucleotides: TGTGCCAGCAGCTTAGCGCTGCGGATCTACAATGAGCAGTTCTTC. It translates to CASSLALRIYNEQFF.

This rearrangement joins TRBV9 to TRBJ1-4; D ambiguous. The V end was cut by 3 bases, the J end by 6 bases, with 15 bases between. This CDR3 has 15 residues. In germline, CDR1 is SGDLS, CDR2 YYNGEE. CDR3 sequence: CASSATGIPYEKLFF. The CDR3 DNA reads TGTGCCAGCAGCGCGACCGGGATACCCTATGAAAAACTGTTTTTT.

J is TRBJ2-1 and V is TRBV4-1; 12 bases match TRBD2. V lost 6 bases and J lost 5; bases outside the gene matches: 2. The CDR3 runs 14 residues. Germline V gene lookup returns CDR1 MGHRA and CDR2 YSYEKL. CDR3: CASRLAGGNNEQFF. The CDR3 coding sequence is TGCGCCAGCAGACTAGCGGGGGGTAACAATGAGCAGTTCTTC.

This clone was counted only a few times. The genes are TRBV5-1 and TRBJ1-1, with D possibly being TRBD1 (5 bases). The CDR3 runs to 13 residues. The ends were cut back, 3 bases at V and 2 bases at J, with 8 bases in the middle. Germline CDR1 reads SGHRS; CDR2 reads YFSETQ. CDR3 sequence (DNA): TGCGCCAGCAGCTCCCAGGGTAACACTGAAGCTTTCTTT. Translation: CASSSQGNTEAFF. Filled out from reference TRBV5-1 and TRBJ1-1, the complete variable domain reads KAGVTQTPRYLIKTRGQQVTLSCSPISGHRSVSWYQQTPGQGLQFLFEYFSETQRNKGNFPGRFSGRQFSNSRSEMNVSTLELGDSALYLCASSSQGNTEAFFGQGTRLTVV.

The rearrangement uses TRBV10-3 and TRBJ2-1, with TRBD1 matching 9 bases. CDR1 and CDR2 from the germline V gene are ENHRY and SYGVKD. Trimming at V came to 6 bases and at J to 7 bases, leaving 4 bases not matched to a gene. CDR3 length: 13 residues. CDR3 protein: CAISAGQGNEQFF. The CDR3, as DNA: TGTGCCATCAGCGCAGGACAGGGGAATGAGCAGTTCTTC.

The rearrangement uses TRBV9 and TRBJ2-1; 7 bases line up with TRBD1. The CDR3 is made up of 17 amino acids. Unmatched junction bases numbered 9, after V lost 1 base and J lost 2 bases. CDR1 is SGDLS and CDR2 is YYNGEE in the germline V gene. The chain's CDR3 is CASSVIDEGAPYNEQFF. As DNA, the CDR3 is TGTGCCAGCAGCGTAATTGACGAGGGGGCCCCCTACAATGAGCAGTTCTTC.

This chain links TRBV29-1 with TRBJ2-7, with 8 bases that match TRBD2. V lost 4 bases and J lost 1; bases outside the gene matches: 9. The CDR3 loop spans 15 amino acids. Looked up from germline, CDR1 is SQVTM and CDR2 is ANQGSEA. CDR3 residues: CSVGPGERESYEQYV. The DNA for the CDR3 is TGCAGCGTTGGACCGGGCGAGCGGGAGTCCTACGAGCAGTACGTC.

The rearrangement uses TRBV11-2 and TRBJ2-3, with 9 positions matching TRBD2. V lost 4 bases to trimming and J lost 1 base; unmatched junction nucleotides: 6. Per germline, CDR1 SGHAT and CDR2 FQNNGV. The CDR3 is made up of 16 amino acids. The CDR3 bases are TGTGCCAGCAGCTCCGGGGTAGCGGGGGGCACAGATACGCAGTATTTT. This encodes CASSSGVAGGTDTQYF.

The chain couples TRBV19 to TRBJ1-5; the D gene is possibly TRBD1 (6 bases). The CDR3 spans 14 residues. V was clipped by 2 bases and J by 5 bases, with 10 bases between them. Germline CDR1 is LNHDA and CDR2 is SQIVND (reference sequence). DNA for the CDR3: TGTGCCAGTAGTATAACCCCAGGGGATCAGCCCCAGCATTTT. This translates into CASSITPGDQPQHF.

The chain links TRBV5-1 to TRBJ1-4; D not certain. The CDR3 spans 15 residues. V lost 0 bases to trimming and J lost 8 bases, with 14 bases between them. CDR1 is SGHRS and CDR2 is YFSETQ in the germline V gene. In nucleotides, the CDR3 is TGCGCCAGCAGCTTGGCCGAGCAGGTTACCGAAAAACTGTTTTTT. Translation: CASSLAEQVTEKLFF.

The chain joins TRBV7-8 to TRBJ1-5, with 8 bases aligning to TRBD1. J was trimmed by 7 bases and V by 3 bases; bases with no gene match: 5. The germline gives CDR1 SGHVS, CDR2 FQNEAQ. The CDR3 covers 14 residues. The chain's CDR3 is CASSFSGGGQPQHF. CDR3 DNA: TGTGCCAGCAGCTTCTCAGGGGGCGGACAGCCCCAGCATTTT.

The rearrangement joins TRBV6-5 to TRBJ1-2; TRBD1 matches 10 bases. The CDR3 length is 13 residues. Trimming took 6 bases from V and 8 from J; bases not matched to a gene: 6. Germline V lookup: CDR1 MNHEY, CDR2 SVGAGI. The CDR3 reads CASSSTGGGGYTF. Here the CDR3 DNA reads TGTGCCAGCAGCTCGACAGGGGGCGGAGGCTACACCTTC.

This clone was counted between two and nine times. The rearrangement joins TRBV7-3 to TRBJ2-7, with a tentative D call TRBD1 (5 bases). This CDR3 has 11 residues. Germline V gene data show CDR1 as SGHTA and CDR2 as FQGTGA. Trimming removed 6 bases from V and 7 bases from J, with 10 bases in between. CDR3 DNA sequence: TGTGCCAGCAGTCTAGGGGTGGAGCAGTACTTC. This sequence encodes CASSLGVEQYF.

V usage is TRBV9 and J usage is TRBJ1-3; maybe TRBD1 (5 bases). V was shortened by 5 bases and J by 4 bases, with 19 bases between the two germline ends. CDR3 length equals 16 residues. The V gene's germline CDR1 is SGDLS and CDR2 YYNGEE. CDR3: CASSGYGGTRGNTIYF. DNA for the CDR3: TGTGCCAGCAGTGGCTACGGCGGGACGAGGGGAAACACCATATATTTT.